The next 30 T cell receptor beta chains were all read from a single sample in a study of cytomegalovirus exposure and HLA in healthy donors. The PCR ran on 60 Vbeta and 13 Jbeta primers. Here immunoSEQ multiplex PCR was the method, and the copy in TCRdb shows in-frame clones only, minus some. The table shows under 150,000 clones, with around 77% occurring only once. The sequenced sample consisted of PBMCs. Receptor source: a woman between 45 and 65 years old in good health and CMV-seronegative.

The genes are TRBV7-8 and TRBJ1-4; possibly TRBD1 for D (6 bases). Germline assignment: CDR1 SGHVS and CDR2 FQNEAQ. The CDR3 loop spans 15 amino acids. V was trimmed by 1 base and J by 8 bases, leaving 14 bases between them. CDR3 sequence: CASSLDRVSREKLFF. CDR3 DNA sequence: TGTGCCAGCAGCTTAGACAGGGTATCTCGCGAAAAACTGTTTTTT.

The chain joins TRBV4-2 to TRBJ2-4, with TRBD2 matching 8 bases. Germline-derived CDR1 and CDR2 are LGHNA and YNFKEQ. CDR3 length: 21 residues. The V and J ends lost 1 base and 0 bases, in that order; junction bases with no gene match: 17. In nucleotides, the CDR3 is TGTGCCAGCAGCCAAGGGGGGGGCTCTGGCCTAGCGGGCCTAGCCAAAAACATTCAGTACTTC. This sequence encodes CASSQGGGSGLAGLAKNIQYF.

CDR3 region: CASSQEGSPDTQYF. The CDR3 DNA follows: TGCGCCAGCAGCCAAGAAGGTAGCCCAGATACGCAGTATTTT. V gene TRBV4-1 combines with J gene TRBJ2-3; D is ambiguous. Germline V gene data show CDR1 as MGHRA and CDR2 as YSYEKL. This CDR3 spans 14 amino acids. V shed 0 bases and J shed 4 bases, with 8 bases lying between them.

The J gene is TRBJ2-1, the V gene TRBV29-1, with 9 bases fitting TRBD1. CDR1 and CDR2 from the germline V gene are SQVTM and ANQGSEA. This CDR3 is built from 18 residues. Germline trimming cut 4 bases from V and 5 bases from J; bases unmatched to any gene: 18. In DNA, the CDR3 is TGCAGCGTTGTGGGGACAGGGAGATATAACAGGTATAACAATGAGCAGTTCTTC. This encodes CSVVGTGRYNRYNNEQFF.

This chain connects TRBV19 to TRBJ2-5; a weak D match, TRBD2 (6 bases). This CDR3 contains 15 residues. Germline V gene sequence: CDR1 LNHDA, CDR2 SQIVND (reference sequence). Deletions cut 7 bases from V and 2 bases from J, with 17 bases between. Here the CDR3 reads CASKKGTGAQETQYF. The CDR3 DNA is TGTGCCAGTAAGAAGGGGACGGGAGCACAAGAGACCCAGTACTTC.

J is TRBJ2-5 and V is TRBV29-1; a possible D gene is TRBD2 (6 bases). Per the germline V gene, CDR1 is SQVTM and CDR2 is ANQGSEA. V was cut by 7 bases and J by 2 bases, with 26 bases left in between. The CDR3 is 17 residues long. In DNA form, the CDR3 reads TGCAGCGACAAACCCGCACGGGGGTCCAGCCTACAAGAGACCCAGTACTTC. Its translation: CSDKPARGSSLQETQYF.

V gene TRBV28 combines with J gene TRBJ1-1, with 8 bases fitting TRBD1. The germline CDR1 and CDR2 sequences are MDHEN and SYDVKM. The CDR3 is 14 amino acids. After removal of 5 bases from V and 5 bases from J, the junction contained 7 bases not matched to a gene. For the CDR3, the DNA is TGTGCCAGCAGTCCACAGGGGGGGTGGACTGAAGCTTTCTTT. As protein: CASSPQGGWTEAFF. Full variable domain (remainder filled in from reference TRBV28 and TRBJ1-1): DVKVTQSSRYLVKRTGEKVFLECVQDMDHENMFWYRQDPGLGLRLIYFSYDVKMKEKGDIPEGYSVSREKKERFSLILESASTNQTSMYLCASSPQGGWTEAFFGQGTRLTVV.

The chain links TRBV9 to TRBJ2-7, with D maybe TRBD1 (5 bases). Germline V gene sequence: CDR1 SGDLS, CDR2 YYNGEE. V was trimmed by 3 bases and J by 2 bases, leaving 15 bases between them. The CDR3 has 15 residues. This CDR3 is CASSAEAGLTYEQYF. As DNA, the CDR3 is TGTGCCAGCAGCGCCGAGGCAGGGCTGACCTACGAGCAGTACTTC.

This clone showed up just once. The chain carries TRBV19 and TRBJ2-1; 7 bases agree with TRBD1. Germline V CDR1 and CDR2: LNHDA, SQIVND (reference sequence). The CDR3 consists of 13 residues. Germline trimming cut 6 bases from V and 10 bases from J; bases unmatched to any gene: 9. The CDR3 is CASSRQGLLEQFF. For the CDR3, the DNA is TGTGCCAGTAGCCGACAGGGCCTTCTGGAGCAGTTCTTC.

The rearrangement joins TRBV19 to TRBJ2-5, with TRBD1 matching 8 bases. Germline CDR1 is LNHDA and CDR2 is SQIVND (reference sequence). V was clipped by 5 bases and J by 2 bases; unmatched bases: 4. This CDR3 contains 14 residues. The CDR3 protein is CASSQTGGQETQYF. For the CDR3, the DNA is TGTGCCAGTAGTCAAACAGGGGGGCAAGAGACCCAGTACTTC.

This clone turned up a few times. The V and J genes are TRBV7-9 and TRBJ2-1; no firm D call. V was trimmed by 4 bases and J by 0 bases, leaving 10 bases between them. The CDR3 sequence is 15 residues long. CDR1 is SEHNR, CDR2 FQNEAQ, per germline (reference sequence). CDR3 sequence: CASSSSRSSYNEQFF. The CDR3, as DNA: TGTGCCAGCAGCTCAAGTAGGAGCTCCTACAATGAGCAGTTCTTC.

The DNA for the CDR3 is TGTGCCAGTAGTCCCAGACTAGCGGAGGACACCGGGGAGCTGTTTTTT. Amino acid sequence: CASSPRLAEDTGELFF. The gene calls are TRBV19 and TRBJ2-2; 9 nucleotides line up with TRBD2. The CDR3 is 16 amino acids. After removal of 5 bases from V and 3 bases from J, the junction contained 7 bases not matched to a gene. CDR1 and CDR2 from the germline V gene are LNHDA and SQIVND (reference sequence).

This clone showed up just once. The chain links TRBV7-6 to TRBJ2-7; maybe TRBD2 (5 bases). Deletions cut 4 bases from V and 5 bases from J, with 9 bases between. The CDR3 has 12 residues. CDR1 is SGHVS and CDR2 is FNYEAQ in the germline V gene. The CDR3 coding sequence is TGTGCCAGCAGCTCGCGGGCTAACGAGCAGTACTTC. It is translated as CASSSRANEQYF.

There are a few counts of this clone. This chain links TRBV10-3 with TRBJ2-3; a possible D gene is TRBD1 (5 bases). Germline CDR1 is ENHRY and CDR2 is SYGVKD. The CDR3 is 16 residues long. V was shortened by 3 bases and J by 5 bases, with 18 bases between the two germline ends. CDR3 in amino acids: CAISDSRKGSGDTQYF. Written as DNA, the CDR3 is TGTGCCATCAGTGACTCTCGAAAGGGGTCCGGAGATACGCAGTATTTT.

This chain joins TRBV7-6 and TRBJ2-3; D is undetermined. The CDR3 extends over 13 amino acids. Germline CDR1 is SGHVS and CDR2 is FNYEAQ. V shed 7 bases and J shed 2 bases, with 10 bases lying between them. CDR3 sequence reads: CASTLGYTDTQYF. DNA for the CDR3: TGTGCCAGCACCCTAGGCTACACAGATACGCAGTATTTT.

The V and J genes are TRBV19 and TRBJ2-3, with D perhaps TRBD2 (6 bases). Trimming took off 0 bases at V and 3 bases at J, with 13 bases between the two ends. The CDR3 length is 16 residues. CDR1 and CDR2 from the germline V gene are LNHDA and SQIVND (reference sequence). Here the CDR3 reads CASSIDSRGGTDTQYF. The CDR3 DNA is TGTGCCAGTAGTATAGATTCAAGGGGAGGAACAGATACGCAGTATTTT.

The chain links TRBV27 to TRBJ2-1; 14 bases fit TRBD2. V shed 4 bases, J shed 9 bases, and the junction held 5 bases outside the gene matches. This CDR3 has 15 amino acids. Germline CDR1 and CDR2: MNHEY and SMNVEV (reference sequence). CDR3 sequence reads: CASSSGTSGSSEQFF. The CDR3 DNA follows: TGTGCCAGCAGTTCTGGGACTAGCGGGAGCAGTGAGCAGTTCTTC.

The chain links TRBV7-2 to TRBJ2-1, with D possibly being TRBD2 (5 bases). The CDR3 is 15 residues long. Deletions cut 5 bases from V and 5 bases from J, with 16 bases between. Germline assignment: CDR1 SGHTA and CDR2 FQGNSA. CDR3 region: CASSPGLRADNEQFF. CDR3 coding DNA: TGTGCCAGCAGCCCGGGCCTACGAGCGGACAATGAGCAGTTCTTC. The entire variable domain, with the rest obtained from reference TRBV7-2 and TRBJ2-1, is as follows: GAGVSQSPSNKVTEKGKDVELRCDPISGHTALYWYRQSLGQGLEFLIYFQGNSAPDKSGLPSDRFSAERTGGSVSTLTIQRTQQEDSAVYLCASSPGLRADNEQFFGPGTRLTVL.

The rearrangement joins TRBV14 to TRBJ1-2; the D is unclear. CDR1 is SGHDN and CDR2 is FVKESK in the germline V gene. This CDR3 has 13 amino acids. V was cut by 6 bases and J by 6 bases, with 14 bases left in between. The CDR3 loop reads CASRFAAGDGYTF. Written as DNA, the CDR3 is TGTGCCAGCAGGTTCGCTGCCGGGGATGGCTACACCTTC.

The chain links TRBV7-6 to TRBJ1-1; 8 bases agree with TRBD1. The CDR3 length is 15 residues. CDR1 and CDR2 (germline): SGHVS, FNYEAQ. Trimming took 2 bases from V and 5 from J; bases not matched to a gene: 7. This CDR3 is CASSLLQGAITEAFF. The CDR3 DNA reads as TGTGCCAGCAGCTTACTTCAGGGGGCGATTACTGAAGCTTTCTTT.

The rearrangement links TRBV6-5 to TRBJ1-2, with a tentative D call TRBD1 (5 bases). Germline CDR1 and CDR2: MNHEY and SVGAGI. With 5 bases removed from V and 4 bases from J, the gap between germline ends came to 8 bases. The CDR3 spans 12 residues. The DNA for the CDR3 is TGTGCCAGCAGTCGTCAGGGCTATGGCTACACCTTC. Translated, it gives CASSRQGYGYTF.

This chain links TRBV30 with TRBJ1-5, with D tentatively TRBD1 (5 bases). Germline CDR1 GTSNPN, CDR2 SVGIG (reference sequence). V dropped 4 bases and J dropped 4 bases, with 14 bases sitting between them. CDR3 length: 14 residues. CDR3 sequence (DNA): TGTGCCTGGAAGATGGGGGGGGGTAATCAGCCCCAGCATTTT. Its translation: CAWKMGGGNQPQHF.

This chain's CDR3 is CASSSAGGELFF. The CDR3 DNA is TGTGCCAGCAGCTCCGCGGGCGGGGAGCTGTTTTTT. This chain uses TRBV7-6 with TRBJ2-2; TRBD2 is a possible D gene (5 bases). The V end was cut by 4 bases, the J end by 7 bases, with 7 bases between. Germline CDR1 reads SGHVS; CDR2 reads FNYEAQ. The CDR3 runs 12 residues. The full variable domain, rest sourced from reference TRBV7-6 and TRBJ2-2, is GAGVSQSPRYKVTKRGQDVALRCDPISGHVSLYWYRQALGQGPEFLTYFNYEAQQDKSGLPNDRFSAERPEGSISTLTIQRTEQRDSAMYRCASSSAGGELFFGEGSRLTVL.

V gene TRBV6-5 combines with J gene TRBJ1-3; D unresolved. Germline V gene data show CDR1 as MNHEY and CDR2 as SVGAGI. The CDR3 is made up of 15 amino acids. Trimming removed 4 bases at V and 0 bases at J, with 10 bases between. CDR3 coding DNA: TGTGCCAGCAGTTCTCAACAGAGCTCTGGAAACACCATATATTTT. Encoded protein: CASSSQQSSGNTIYF.

V usage is TRBV7-8 and J usage is TRBJ2-5, with 7 bases matching TRBD1. V gave up 4 bases and J gave up 2 bases; unmatched junction bases: 4. CDR3 length equals 14 residues. CDR1 SGHVS and CDR2 FQNEAQ come from the germline V gene. The CDR3, as DNA: TGTGCCAGCAGCTCCAGGGGGTCGCAAGAGACCCAGTACTTC. Its translation is CASSSRGSQETQYF.

The rearrangement joins TRBV5-6 to TRBJ2-3; 10 bases align to TRBD1. The ends lost 1 base at V and 4 bases at J; junction bases unmatched: 9. Germline CDR1 and CDR2: SGHDT and YYEEEE. This CDR3 spans 17 amino acids. The CDR3 DNA follows: TGTGCCAGCAGCTTGACCGGGACAGGGGAGGTGGCAGATACGCAGTATTTT. This codes for CASSLTGTGEVADTQYF. Together with reference TRBV5-6 and TRBJ2-3, the CDR3 gives the full variable domain: DAGVTQSPTHLIKTRGQQVTLRCSPKSGHDTVSWYQQALGQGPQFIFQYYEEEERQRGNFPDRFSGHQFPNYSSELNVNALLLGDSALYLCASSLTGTGEVADTQYFGPGTRLTVL.

The rearrangement links TRBV6-6 to TRBJ2-7, with a possible D match to TRBD2 (5 bases). Germline V gives CDR1 MNHNY, CDR2 SVGAGI (reference sequence). This CDR3 region has 13 residues. The V end lost 3 bases, the J end lost 8 bases, and 14 bases lay between the germline ends. CDR3 sequence: CASSYLGVGKQYV. The CDR3 coding sequence is TGTGCCAGCAGTTATTTGGGAGTCGGCAAGCAGTACGTC.

J is TRBJ2-3 and V is TRBV11-3, with D perhaps matching TRBD2 (6 bases). CDR1 and CDR2 (germline): SGHNT, YENEEA. The germline V and J ends were trimmed by 8 bases and 2 bases, with 17 bases remaining between them. The CDR3 runs to 15 residues. CDR3: CASGGIIENTDTQYF. The CDR3 nucleotides are TGTGCCAGCGGCGGGATTATTGAGAACACAGATACGCAGTATTTT.

This sequence joins TRBV5-1 and TRBJ1-1; D remains unclear. V was trimmed by 1 base and J by 1 base, leaving 8 bases between them. This CDR3 has 14 amino acids. Per the germline V gene, CDR1 is SGHRS and CDR2 is YFSETQ. The DNA for the CDR3 is TGCGCCAGCAGCTTGAGCTCAGGGAACACTGAAGCTTTCTTT. This sequence encodes CASSLSSGNTEAFF.

The chain uses TRBV4-1 and TRBJ1-1; possible D gene TRBD1, 6 bases. This CDR3 is built from 15 residues. Germline CDR1 MGHRA, CDR2 YSYEKL. Trimming removed 1 base from V and 1 base from J, with 10 bases in between. This CDR3 reads CASSQATRGNTEAFF. CDR3 nucleotides: TGCGCCAGCAGCCAAGCCACCAGGGGGAACACTGAAGCTTTCTTT.